The 26 T cell receptor beta chains presented below share a single source sample, sequenced in a study of shared T cell receptors in the human thymus. Profiled with immunoSEQ multiplex PCR; TCRdb holds only in-frame clones, not every one. The data show over 650,000 clones, 70% to 90% seen once. These same records also appear under a second study, on human thymus T cells.

The specimen sequenced was thymocytes. The receptors were gathered from a boy under two years old with a congenital heart defect.

The gene calls are TRBV28 and TRBJ2-1; 7 positions agree with TRBD2. Germline V lookup: CDR1 MDHEN, CDR2 SYDVKM. This CDR3 contains 14 residues. Losses at the gene ends were 7 bases for V and 0 bases for J; bases not matched to a gene: 3. For the CDR3, the DNA is TGTGCCAGCATTGGCGGGAGCTCCTACAATGAGCAGTTCTTC. Protein sequence: CASIGGSSYNEQFF.

V and J are TRBV9 and TRBJ2-1; 8 nucleotides line up with TRBD2. The germline CDR1 and CDR2 sequences are SGDLS and YYNGEE. The CDR3 runs 15 residues. The ends lost 4 bases at V and 7 bases at J; junction bases unmatched: 10. The CDR3 is CASSLRASGWNEQFF. CDR3 coding DNA: TGTGCCAGCAGCTTACGCGCTAGCGGGTGGAATGAGCAGTTCTTC.

This clone has only a few counts. V and J are TRBV27 and TRBJ2-1; TRBD2 might be the D (6 bases). CDR3 size: 15 residues. The germline V and J ends were trimmed by 7 bases and 6 bases, with 19 bases remaining between them. Per the germline V gene, CDR1 is MNHEY and CDR2 is SMNVEV (reference sequence). This CDR3 reads CASKGPGLGGNEQFF. DNA for the CDR3: TGTGCCAGCAAAGGACCGGGCCTCGGGGGCAATGAGCAGTTCTTC.

This chain links TRBV2 with TRBJ2-1, with 15 bases matching TRBD2. Germline-derived CDR1 and CDR2 are SNHLY and FYNNEI. The J segment lost 0 bases and the V segment lost 6 bases, leaving 12 bases of the junction unmatched. This CDR3 spans 20 amino acids. CDR3 amino acids: CASRAAPGLAGGTSYNEQFF. DNA for the CDR3: TGTGCCAGCAGAGCCGCACCGGGACTAGCGGGAGGTACCTCCTACAATGAGCAGTTCTTC.

V gene TRBV6-1 combines with J gene TRBJ1-5; the D gene is possibly TRBD1 (5 bases). CDR3 length: 14 residues. Germline lookup yields CDR1 MNHNS and CDR2 SASEGT. V dropped 6 bases and J dropped 3 bases, with 12 bases sitting between them. CDR3 residues: CASRPLGANQPQHF. The CDR3 coding sequence is TGTGCCAGCAGGCCCTTAGGGGCCAATCAGCCCCAGCATTTT.

V usage is TRBV28 and J usage is TRBJ1-1; D is undetermined. Germline V gene lookup returns CDR1 MDHEN and CDR2 SYDVKM. Deletions cut 7 bases from V and 4 bases from J, with 10 bases between. This CDR3 contains 12 residues. CDR3 region: CASTDGVTEAFF. CDR3 sequence (DNA): TGTGCCAGCACAGACGGAGTCACTGAAGCTTTCTTT.

This clone was found once. For the CDR3, the DNA is TGTGCCAGCAGCCAAGTAAGCGGAGAGACCCAGTACTTC. Its protein product is CASSQVSGETQYF. The chain carries TRBV4-2 and TRBJ2-5, with D maybe TRBD2 (5 bases). Germline V CDR1 and CDR2: LGHNA, YNFKEQ. Trimming removed 1 base from V and 4 bases from J, with 7 bases in between. The CDR3 covers 13 residues.

The rearrangement joins TRBV18 to TRBJ2-7, with 10 bases that match TRBD1. V gave up 5 bases and J gave up 4 bases; unmatched junction bases: 17. From germline, CDR1 is KGHSH and CDR2 LQKENI. The CDR3 is made up of 18 amino acids. The CDR3 is CASSSSDAPGQGRYEQYF. Written as DNA, the CDR3 is TGTGCCAGCTCATCCTCTGACGCTCCGGGACAGGGGAGGTACGAGCAGTACTTC.

The chain joins TRBV25-1 to TRBJ2-1; 11 bases are shared with TRBD2. Germline CDR1 and CDR2: MGHDK and SYGVNS. V trimming: 7 bases; J trimming: 8 bases; junction bases outside the gene matches: 13. The CDR3 contains 16 residues. The CDR3 spells CASKDNQTSGAYEQFF. The DNA for the CDR3 is TGTGCCAGCAAGGATAATCAGACTAGCGGGGCCTATGAGCAGTTCTTC.

The chain recombines TRBV18 with TRBJ2-1, with D maybe TRBD1 (8 bases). The CDR3 runs to 15 residues. The V gene lost 8 bases and the J gene lost 7 bases, with 21 bases spanning the gap. From germline, CDR1 is KGHSH and CDR2 LQKENI. The CDR3 protein is CASGQGGKTRNEQFF. The CDR3 DNA reads TGTGCCAGCGGACAGGGAGGGAAAACTAGAAATGAGCAGTTCTTC.

This clone came up a few times. The J gene is TRBJ1-2, the V gene TRBV5-4; TRBD1 aligns across 7 bases. This CDR3 has 17 residues. V dropped 5 bases and J dropped 4; count of bases not matched to a gene: 17. Germline V gives CDR1 SGHNT, CDR2 YYREEE (reference sequence). Written as DNA, the CDR3 is TGTGCCAGCAGGCCGAACAGGGGAGTTGGGGCCCCCTATGGCTACACCTTC. Encoded protein: CASRPNRGVGAPYGYTF.

The rearrangement links TRBV6-5 to TRBJ1-4, with D possibly being TRBD1 (5 bases). Trimming stripped 2 bases from V and 1 base from J, with 8 bases between. The V gene's germline CDR1 is MNHEY and CDR2 SVGAGI. The CDR3 contains 15 residues. CDR3 region: CASSYQGGTNEKLFF. Written as DNA, the CDR3 is TGTGCCAGCAGTTACCAGGGTGGAACTAATGAAAAACTGTTTTTT.

The rearrangement links TRBV5-6 to TRBJ2-7; D may be TRBD1 (7 bases). V was trimmed by 4 bases and J by 2 bases, leaving 16 bases between them. Germline V gene lookup returns CDR1 SGHDT and CDR2 YYEEEE. The CDR3 spans 15 residues. CDR3 protein: CASSPPGGFPYEQYF. The CDR3 nucleotides are TGTGCCAGCAGCCCCCCAGGGGGGTTTCCCTACGAGCAGTACTTC.

The rearrangement joins TRBV28 to TRBJ1-2, with 10 bases lining up with TRBD1. V was clipped by 2 bases and J by 6 bases; unmatched bases: 3. This CDR3 comprises 14 residues. The V gene's germline CDR1 is MDHEN and CDR2 SYDVKM. The CDR3 loop is CASSLGTGENGYTF. The CDR3 DNA follows: TGTGCCAGCAGTTTAGGGACAGGGGAGAATGGCTACACCTTC.

The chain has TRBV27 and TRBJ2-7; possibly TRBD2 for D (5 bases). The germline V gene encodes CDR1 MNHEY and CDR2 SMNVEV (reference sequence). The CDR3 has 12 residues. V lost 6 bases and J 6 bases, leaving 12 bases between the germline ends. The CDR3 spells CASSGGFGEQYF. The CDR3, as DNA: TGTGCCAGCAGCGGAGGTTTTGGCGAGCAGTACTTC.

The rearrangement joins TRBV28 to TRBJ1-5; 9 bases map to TRBD1. The germline CDR1 and CDR2 sequences are MDHEN and SYDVKM. This CDR3 has 18 residues. Trimming removed 2 bases from V and 2 bases from J; junction bases left unmatched: 10. CDR3 loop: CASSLKGGTGYGNQPQHF. In nucleotides, the CDR3 is TGTGCCAGCAGTTTAAAAGGGGGGACAGGGTACGGCAATCAGCCCCAGCATTTT.

The chain combines TRBV2 with TRBJ2-7; D is ambiguous. CDR1 and CDR2 from the germline V gene are SNHLY and FYNNEI. This CDR3 has 14 residues. Trimming pared 6 bases from V and 0 bases from J, leaving 12 bases between. The CDR3 protein is CASSAPPVSYEQYF. The CDR3 DNA follows: TGTGCCAGCAGCGCCCCCCCAGTCTCCTACGAGCAGTACTTC.

The rearrangement joins TRBV7-3 to TRBJ2-3; TRBD2 agrees at 11 bases. The CDR3 totals 17 residues. The germline gives CDR1 SGHTA, CDR2 FQGTGA. V shed 4 bases and J 5 bases; nucleotides not matched to a gene: 11. CDR3 sequence reads: CASSSRKVAGGQDTQYF. The CDR3 region has the DNA TGTGCCAGCAGCTCCCGAAAAGTAGCGGGGGGGCAAGATACGCAGTATTTT.

The chain carries TRBV7-9 and TRBJ2-4; TRBD1 aligns across 7 bases. Germline V gene sequence: CDR1 SEHNR, CDR2 FQNEAQ (reference sequence). The CDR3 loop spans 15 amino acids. The V segment lost 2 bases and the J segment 3 bases; nucleotides outside the gene matches: 4. The CDR3 DNA follows: TGTGCCAGCAGCTTAATTGGGACAGACAAAAACATTCAGTACTTC. Amino acids: CASSLIGTDKNIQYF.

This clone appeared a single time. DNA for the CDR3: TGTGCCAGCAGCCAAGCGCAACAGGGAGGGTACGAGCAGTACTTC. Amino acids: CASSQAQQGGYEQYF. This sequence joins TRBV4-2 and TRBJ2-7, with TRBD2 as a possible D gene (7 bases). The germline gives CDR1 LGHNA, CDR2 YNFKEQ. V was pared by 1 base and J by 4 bases, with 14 bases between. The length of the CDR3 is 15 residues.

This clone has only one observation. The chain joins TRBV7-2 to TRBJ1-6; D not certain. V was cut by 7 bases and J by 12 bases, with 19 bases left in between. The CDR3 runs to 14 residues. Germline V gives CDR1 SGHTA, CDR2 FQGNSA. The CDR3 nucleotides read TGTGCCAGCACCACTGTGGTTTTCAAGCGACCCCTCCACTTT. It codes for CASTTVVFKRPLHF.

This chain connects TRBV4-3 to TRBJ2-7; 9 nucleotides agree with TRBD1. Per the germline V gene, CDR1 is LGHNA and CDR2 is YSLEER. V trimming: 1 base; J trimming: 6 bases; junction bases outside the gene matches: 16. The CDR3 sequence is 18 residues long. The CDR3 nucleotides are TGCGCCAGCAGCCAAGGCGCGTCGCCGGGGACAGGGTCGATCGAGCAGTACTTC. Translating it yields CASSQGASPGTGSIEQYF.

A single count supports this clone. The V gene is TRBV2, the J gene TRBJ1-6; the match to TRBD1 covers 7 bases. The germline V gene encodes CDR1 SNHLY and CDR2 FYNNEI. V shed 4 bases and J 10 bases; nucleotides not matched to a gene: 10. This CDR3 has 15 residues. Here the CDR3 DNA reads TGTGCCAGCAGTGGGGGGGCGACAGGGTACTCACCCCTCCACTTT. It specifies CASSGGATGYSPLHF. The full variable domain, its missing parts supplied by reference TRBV2 and TRBJ1-6, is EPEVTQTPSHQVTQMGQEVILRCVPISNHLYFYWYRQILGQKVEFLVSFYNNEISEKSEIFDDQFSVERPDGSNFTLKIRSTKLEDSAMYFCASSGGATGYSPLHFGNGTRLTVT.

The chain has TRBV11-2 and TRBJ2-7; TRBD2 aligns across 9 bases. The V gene end was trimmed by 5 bases and the J gene end by 0 bases; junction bases not matched to a gene: 8. The CDR3 runs 16 residues. Germline V lookup: CDR1 SGHAT, CDR2 FQNNGV. This CDR3 is CASSRRLAVSSYEQYF. The CDR3, as DNA: TGTGCCAGCAGCCGCCGACTAGCGGTTAGCTCCTACGAGCAGTACTTC.

This sequence joins TRBV27 and TRBJ2-7; D is possibly TRBD1 (6 bases). CDR3 length equals 18 residues. The ends were cut back, 5 bases at V and 0 bases at J, with 23 bases in the middle. Germline V gene sequence: CDR1 MNHEY, CDR2 SMNVEV (reference sequence). CDR3 nucleotide sequence: TGTGCCAGCAGTCCCCGTTCTTACAGGGCCTACCGCTCCTACGAGCAGTACTTC. Protein sequence: CASSPRSYRAYRSYEQYF.

The chain links TRBV15 to TRBJ1-1; 7 bases map to TRBD1. The germline CDR1 and CDR2 sequences are LNHNV and YYDKDF (reference sequence). The CDR3 loop spans 16 amino acids. V lost 5 bases and J lost 3; bases outside the gene matches: 12. The CDR3: CATSRIRQGEDTEAFF. The CDR3 nucleotides are TGTGCCACCAGCCGAATTCGACAGGGAGAGGACACTGAAGCTTTCTTT.